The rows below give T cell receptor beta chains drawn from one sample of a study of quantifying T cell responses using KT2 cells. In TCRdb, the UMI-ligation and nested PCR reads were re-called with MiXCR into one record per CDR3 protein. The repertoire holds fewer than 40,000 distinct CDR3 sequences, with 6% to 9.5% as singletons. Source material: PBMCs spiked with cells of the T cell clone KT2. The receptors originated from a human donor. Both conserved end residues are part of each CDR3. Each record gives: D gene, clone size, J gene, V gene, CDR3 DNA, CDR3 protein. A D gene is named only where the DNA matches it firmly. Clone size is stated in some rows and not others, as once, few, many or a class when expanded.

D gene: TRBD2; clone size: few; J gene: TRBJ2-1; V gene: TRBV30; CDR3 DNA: TGTGCCTGGAGTAACGGGGGGGTCAAGTTCTTC; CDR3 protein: CAWSNGGVKFF
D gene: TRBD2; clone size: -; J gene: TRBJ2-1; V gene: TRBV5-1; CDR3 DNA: TGCGCCAGCAGCTATACTAGCGGGGGGGCCGGTGAGCAGTTCTTC; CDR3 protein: CASSYTSGGAGEQFF
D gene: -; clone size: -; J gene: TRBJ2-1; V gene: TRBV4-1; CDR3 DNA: TGCGCCAGCAGCCAAGAAGCCGGGACCCTGGGCGATGAGCAGTTCTTC; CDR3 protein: CASSQEAGTLGDEQFF
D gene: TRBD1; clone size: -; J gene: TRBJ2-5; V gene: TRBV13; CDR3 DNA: TGTGCCAGCAGCTTTCTTTTTGATGACAGGGGACAAGAGACCCAGTACTTC; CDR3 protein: CASSFLFDDRGQETQYF
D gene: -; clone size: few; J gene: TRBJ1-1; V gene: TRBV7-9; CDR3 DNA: TGTGCCAGCAGCAGGGGGGAGGGCACTGAAGCTTTCTTT; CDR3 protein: CASSRGEGTEAFF
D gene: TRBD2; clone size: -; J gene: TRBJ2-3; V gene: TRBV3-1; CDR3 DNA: TGTGCCAGCAGCCAGTTGGCGGGGGGCGCAGATACGCAGTATTTT; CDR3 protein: CASSQLAGGADTQYF
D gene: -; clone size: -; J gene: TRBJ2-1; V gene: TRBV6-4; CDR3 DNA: TGTGCCAGCAGTGCTCCTCACCGAAGCTTTTACAATGAGCAGTTCTTC; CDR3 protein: CASSAPHRSFYNEQFF
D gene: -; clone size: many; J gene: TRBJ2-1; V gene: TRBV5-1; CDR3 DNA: TGCGCCAGCAGCATCCGGACTTTCAATGAGCAGTTCTTC; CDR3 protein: CASSIRTFNEQFF
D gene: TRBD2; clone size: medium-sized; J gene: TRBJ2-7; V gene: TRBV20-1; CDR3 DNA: TGCAGTGCTCCACGGGGACTAGATTCCTACGAGCAGTACTTC; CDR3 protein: CSAPRGLDSYEQYF
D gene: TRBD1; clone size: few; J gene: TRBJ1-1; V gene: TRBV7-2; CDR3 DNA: TGTGCCAGCAGCACGAAGACAGGGAAGATGAACACTGAAGCTTTCTTT; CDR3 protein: CASSTKTGKMNTEAFF
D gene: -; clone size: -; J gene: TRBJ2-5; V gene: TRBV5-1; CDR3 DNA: TGCGCCAGCAGCTTGGAAAGGGGCGCAGAGACCCAGTACTTC; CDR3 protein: CASSLERGAETQYF
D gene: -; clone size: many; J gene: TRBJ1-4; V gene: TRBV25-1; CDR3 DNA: TGTGCCAGCAGTGAGTGGTTAGGGGATGAAAAACTGTTTTTT; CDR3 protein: CASSEWLGDEKLFF
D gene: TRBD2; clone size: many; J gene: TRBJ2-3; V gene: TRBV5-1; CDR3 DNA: TGCGCCAGCAGCTTGGAGGGACTATCACCCGATACGCAGTATTTT; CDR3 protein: CASSLEGLSPDTQYF
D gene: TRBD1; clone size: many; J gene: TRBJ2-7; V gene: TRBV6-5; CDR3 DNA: TGTGCCAGCAGTTACAGAGGGGGCTCGGCTTACGAGCAGTACTTC; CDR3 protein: CASSYRGGSAYEQYF
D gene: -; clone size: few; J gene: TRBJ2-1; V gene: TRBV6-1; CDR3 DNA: TGTGCCAGCGGTCCGGTCAAACGTGGGACCAATGAGCAGTTCTTC; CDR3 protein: CASGPVKRGTNEQFF
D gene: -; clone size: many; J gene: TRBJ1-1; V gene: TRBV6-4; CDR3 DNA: TGTGCCAGCAGTCCTGATCAGGGCCGAGGCACTGAAGCTTTCTTT; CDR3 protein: CASSPDQGRGTEAFF
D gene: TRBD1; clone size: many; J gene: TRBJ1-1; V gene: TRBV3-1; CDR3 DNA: TGTGCCAGCAGCCAAGGACAGGGGAACACTGAAGCTTTCTTT; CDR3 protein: CASSQGQGNTEAFF
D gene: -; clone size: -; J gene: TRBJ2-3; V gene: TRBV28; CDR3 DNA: TGTGCCACTTTGGGCAGGGTTTCGGTTACGCAGTATTTT; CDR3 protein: CATLGRVSVTQYF
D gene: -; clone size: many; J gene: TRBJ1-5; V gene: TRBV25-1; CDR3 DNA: TGTGCCAGCAGTTTCGGAAATCAGCCCCAGCATTTT; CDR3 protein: CASSFGNQPQHF
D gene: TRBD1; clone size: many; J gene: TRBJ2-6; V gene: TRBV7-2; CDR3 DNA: TGTGCCAGCAGGCCGGGACAGGCGTACTCTGGGGCCAACGTCCTGACTTTC; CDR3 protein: CASRPGQAYSGANVLTF
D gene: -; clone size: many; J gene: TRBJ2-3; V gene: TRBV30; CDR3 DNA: TGTGCCTGGAGTGTAGGTGGGGGTAGCACAGATACGCAGTATTTT; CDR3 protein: CAWSVGGGSTDTQYF
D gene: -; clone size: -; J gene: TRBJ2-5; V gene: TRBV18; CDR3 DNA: TGTGCCAGCTCACCGCGGGGACAGCAAGAGACCCAGTACTTC; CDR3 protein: CASSPRGQQETQYF
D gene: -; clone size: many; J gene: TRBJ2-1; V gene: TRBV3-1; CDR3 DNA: TGTGCCAGCAGCCAAGACTGGGGGCAGGCCGCCCGCTGTGCTTTC; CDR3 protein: CASSQDWGQAARCAF
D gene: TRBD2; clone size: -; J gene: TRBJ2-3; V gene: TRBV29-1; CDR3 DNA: TGCAGCGTTGAACCGACTAGCGGACTTTTAGATACGCAGTATTTT; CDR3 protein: CSVEPTSGLLDTQYF
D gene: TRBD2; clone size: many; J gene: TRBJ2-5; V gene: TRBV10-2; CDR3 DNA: TGCGCCAGCAGTGATCTAGCGGGGGTCGAGGAGACCCAGTACTTC; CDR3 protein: CASSDLAGVEETQYF
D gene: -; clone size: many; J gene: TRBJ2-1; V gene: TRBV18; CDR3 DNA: TGTGCCAGCTCACCGAACAGGCTCTCCTACAATGAGCAGTTCTTC; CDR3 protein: CASSPNRLSYNEQFF
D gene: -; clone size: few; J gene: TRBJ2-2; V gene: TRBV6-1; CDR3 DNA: TGTGCCAGCAGTCATATAGGGGGGGAGCTGTTTTTT; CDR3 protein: CASSHIGGELFF
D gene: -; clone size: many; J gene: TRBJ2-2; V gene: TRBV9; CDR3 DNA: TGTGCCAGCAGCGTAGGTGTCGACTATTACGGGGAGCTGTTTTTT; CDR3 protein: CASSVGVDYYGELFF
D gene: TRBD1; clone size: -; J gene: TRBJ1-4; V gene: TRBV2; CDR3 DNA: TGTGCCAGCAGACACGACAGGGGGCAGATTAATGAAAAACTGTTTTTT; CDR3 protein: CASRHDRGQINEKLFF
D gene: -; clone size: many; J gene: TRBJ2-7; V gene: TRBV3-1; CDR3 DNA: TGTGCCAGCAGCCATACACCCAGCTCCTACGAGCAGTACTTC; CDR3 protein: CASSHTPSSYEQYF
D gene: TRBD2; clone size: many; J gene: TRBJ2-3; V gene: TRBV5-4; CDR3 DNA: TGTGCCAGCAGCCTTGGGACTAGCATCACAGATACGCAGTATTTT; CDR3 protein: CASSLGTSITDTQYF
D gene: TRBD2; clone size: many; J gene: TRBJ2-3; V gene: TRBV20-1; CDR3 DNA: TGCAGTGCTAGATCTAGCGGGAGGACAGATACGCAGTATTTT; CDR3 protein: CSARSSGRTDTQYF
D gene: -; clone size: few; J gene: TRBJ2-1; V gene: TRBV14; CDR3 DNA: TGTGCCAGCAGCCTCCGTCTGGGGACTCACTCCTACAATGAGCAGTTCTTC; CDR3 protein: CASSLRLGTHSYNEQFF
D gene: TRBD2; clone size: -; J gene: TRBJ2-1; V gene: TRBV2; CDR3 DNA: TGTGCCAGCACATTCCCGACTAGCGGGCCCCAGGATGAGCAGTTCTTC; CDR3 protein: CASTFPTSGPQDEQFF
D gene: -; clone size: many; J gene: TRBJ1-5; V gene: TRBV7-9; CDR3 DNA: TGTGCCAGCAGCATAACCGGGGGTAGCAATCAGCCCCAGCATTTT; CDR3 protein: CASSITGGSNQPQHF
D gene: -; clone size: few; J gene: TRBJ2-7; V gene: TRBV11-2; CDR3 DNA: TGTGCCAGCAGCCCTACGAGGGTACCCTACGAGCAGTACTTC; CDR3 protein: CASSPTRVPYEQYF
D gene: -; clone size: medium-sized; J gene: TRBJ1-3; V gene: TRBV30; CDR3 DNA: TGTGCCTGGAGTACGGGGATCTCTGGAAACACCATATATTTT; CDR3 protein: CAWSTGISGNTIYF
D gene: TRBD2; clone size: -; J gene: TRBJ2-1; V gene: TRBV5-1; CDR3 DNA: TGCGCCAGCACCGGGACTAGGCTACACTACAATGAGCAGTTCTTC; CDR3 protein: CASTGTRLHYNEQFF
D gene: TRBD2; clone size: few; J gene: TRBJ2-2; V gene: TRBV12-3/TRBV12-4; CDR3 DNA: TGTGCCAGCAGTTTAGGGGTAGCGGGAGGCAACACCGGGGAGCTGTTTTTT; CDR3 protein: CASSLGVAGGNTGELFF
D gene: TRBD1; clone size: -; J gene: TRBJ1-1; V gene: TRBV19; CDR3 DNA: TGTGCCAGTCAAACCACAGGGGATGTAACTGAAGCTATCTTT; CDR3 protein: CASQTTGDVTEAIF
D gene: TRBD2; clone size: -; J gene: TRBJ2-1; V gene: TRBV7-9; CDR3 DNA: TGTGCCAGCAGCGGGGGACGGGGTAGCGGGGGGTACAATGAGCAGTTCTTC; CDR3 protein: CASSGGRGSGGYNEQFF
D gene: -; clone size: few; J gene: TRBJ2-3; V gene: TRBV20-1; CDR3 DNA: TGCAGTGCTAGACGGGATGTGGGGAAAGTCACAGATACGCAGTATTTT; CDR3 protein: CSARRDVGKVTDTQYF
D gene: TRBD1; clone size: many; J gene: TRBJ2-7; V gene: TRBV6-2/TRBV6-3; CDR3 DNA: TGTGCCAGCAGTGAACAGGGGGCCAGCTCCTACGAGCAGTACTTC; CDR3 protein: CASSEQGASSYEQYF
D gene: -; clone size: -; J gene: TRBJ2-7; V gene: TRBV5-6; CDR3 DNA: TGTGCCAGCAGCCATGGACTGACCTACGAGCAGTACTTC; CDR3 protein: CASSHGLTYEQYF
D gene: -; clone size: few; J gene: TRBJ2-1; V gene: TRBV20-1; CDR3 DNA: TGCAGTGCCCAACCCCAGGGGGCGGCGGGAGGGCCCGGGTTCTTC; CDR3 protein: CSAQPQGAAGGPGFF
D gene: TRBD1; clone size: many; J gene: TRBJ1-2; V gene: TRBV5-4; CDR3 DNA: TGTGCCAGCAGCTCCGGGACAGGGGACGGCTACACCTTC; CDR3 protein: CASSSGTGDGYTF
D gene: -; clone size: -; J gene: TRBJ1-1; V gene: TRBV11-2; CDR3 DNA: TGTGCCAGCAGCTTCGCGGCAGGGAAATACACTGAAGCTTTCTTT; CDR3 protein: CASSFAAGKYTEAFF
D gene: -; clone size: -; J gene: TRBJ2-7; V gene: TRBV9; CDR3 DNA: TGTGCCAGCAGCGCTTCGACAGCCGCCTACGAGCAGTACTTC; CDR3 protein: CASSASTAAYEQYF
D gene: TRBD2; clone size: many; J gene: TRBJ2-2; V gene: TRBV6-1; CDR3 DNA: TGTGCCAGCAGAACAACTAGCGGGGGTCGAAGGGTGAACACCGGGGAGCTGTTTTTT; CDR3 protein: CASRTTSGGRRVNTGELFF
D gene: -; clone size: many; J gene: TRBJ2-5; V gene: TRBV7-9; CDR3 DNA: TGTGCCAGCAGCCCGGCGCGAGGGGGGGTTCAAGAGACCCAGTACTTC; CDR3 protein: CASSPARGGVQETQYF
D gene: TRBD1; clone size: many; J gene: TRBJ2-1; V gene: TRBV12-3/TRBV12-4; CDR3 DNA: TGTGCCAGCAGTCCGGACAGGCGGGTGTTAAGAAAAAAGTTCTTC; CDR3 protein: CASSPDRRVLRKKFF
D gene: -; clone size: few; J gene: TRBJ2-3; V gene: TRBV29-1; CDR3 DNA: TGCAGCGTTGAGGGCGGGGCCCGCACAGATACGCAGTATTTT; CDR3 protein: CSVEGGARTDTQYF
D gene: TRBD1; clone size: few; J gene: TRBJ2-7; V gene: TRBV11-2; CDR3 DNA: TGTGCCAGCAGCTTAGGAACGACAGGGGTAACCTACGAGCAGTACTTC; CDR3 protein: CASSLGTTGVTYEQYF
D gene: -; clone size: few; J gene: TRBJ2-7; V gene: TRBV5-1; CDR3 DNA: TGCGCCAGCGGCAACGGACGGCTCGGCTCCTACGAGCAGTACTTC; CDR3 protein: CASGNGRLGSYEQYF
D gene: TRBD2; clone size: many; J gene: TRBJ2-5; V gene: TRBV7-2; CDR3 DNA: TGTGCCAGCACCCGGAGACTTAGCGGGGCTAAGGGAAAAGAGACCCAGTACTTC; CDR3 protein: CASTRRLSGAKGKETQYF
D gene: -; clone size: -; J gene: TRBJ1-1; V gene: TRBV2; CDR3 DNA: TGTGCCAGCAGTCACCAGGGAGGGTTGCCTGAAGCTTTCTTT; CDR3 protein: CASSHQGGLPEAFF
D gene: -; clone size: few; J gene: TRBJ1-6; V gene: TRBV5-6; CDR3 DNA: TGTGCCAGCAACCATTTCCGAAATTCACCCCTCCACTTT; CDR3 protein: CASNHFRNSPLHF
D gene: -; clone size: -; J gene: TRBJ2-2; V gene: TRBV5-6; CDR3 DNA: TGTGCCAGCAGCTTGTCAACTAGCCCCTACACCGGGGAGCTGTTTTTT; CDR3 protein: CASSLSTSPYTGELFF